The clone carrying this TCR beta chain was recorded a few times. The V gene lost 5 bases and the J gene lost 0 bases, with 11 bases spanning the gap. The CDR3 runs 15 residues. Germline CDR1 and CDR2: LNHDA and SQIVND (reference sequence). This sample is drawn from a study of blood T cell repertoires in COVID-19. Study-level information: Sources were T cells, B-cell-depleted T cells, or PBMCs; the material itself was cDNA or gDNA.

Authors' processing steps: Nucleated cell number was recorded as an estimate derived from reference gene primer amplification. The method was immunoSEQ multiplex PCR; TCRdb's version includes in-frame clones alone and lacks a portion of them. V and J calls and clone size are copied from that table; D and trimming were computed from the DNA. The data hold fewer than 15,000 clones, with less than 90% observed a single time. Sequencing input: peripheral blood. The sequence was collected from a man in his fifties with active COVID-19. The chain employs TRBV19 and TRBJ1-5; D perhaps matches TRBD1 (5 bases). CDR3 region: CASSGQAYSNQPQHF. CDR3 sequence (DNA): TGTGCCAGTAGTGGACAAGCCTATAGCAATCAGCCCCAGCATTTT.